This T cell receptor beta chain was identified in a study of blood T cell repertoires in COVID-19. The wider study: Nucleic acid was either cDNA or gDNA, and it came from T cells, B-cell-depleted T cells, or PBMCs.

Using immunoSEQ multiplex PCR, the repertoire was profiled, and TCRdb retains in-frame clones only, with some absent. The data contain fewer than 200,000 clones, approximately 79% of them singletons. The CDR3 has 13 amino acids. Deletions cut 5 bases from V and 7 bases from J, with 12 bases between. CDR1 and CDR2 (germline): ENHRY, SYGVKD. The clonotype originates from a woman aged 60-70 years with acute COVID-19. The sequencing input was PBMCs or T cells enriched from blood (not recorded which). The rearrangement uses TRBV10-3 and TRBJ2-1, with D possibly being TRBD1 (6 bases). CDR3 DNA: TGTGCCATCAGTCAGGGGACCCTAAATGAGCAGTTCTTC. Translating it yields CAISQGTLNEQFF.